This T cell receptor beta chain was obtained from a study of T cells in Graves' hyperthyroidism and ophthalmopathy. Whole-study results and caveats: Blood held most thyroid clonotypes expanded above 0.001 frequency. Ophthalmopathy was separated from stable hyperthyroidism by a 13 V-J model.

In this sample, this clonotype turned up many times. Its antigen is as yet unknown. The authors took PBMCs from over 8.5 ml fresh peripheral blood. It was RNA transcripts that yielded the amplified TCR beta CDR3 regions. Using the HTBI primer set, a first-round RT-PCR was run on the TCR CDR3. MiXCR was run by TCRdb on the multiplex PCR reads, yielding one entry per CDR3 protein. The data contain under 300,000 distinct CDR3 sequences, 25% of them seen just once; the ten biggest clones take up approximately 25%. Germline CDR1 reads MGHDK; CDR2 reads SYGVNS. The CDR3 is 13 amino acids. Deletions cut 5 bases from V and 2 bases from J, with 9 bases between.

J is TRBJ1-2 and V is TRBV25-1, with no clear D. This TCR was recovered from a man in his forties with Graves' hyperthyroidism that later progressed to Graves' ophthalmopathy. Sequencing was done on a sample of blood. CDR3 protein: CASSNQENYGYTF. CDR3 bases: TGTGCCAGCAGTAACCAGGAAAACTATGGCTACACCTTC.